This TCR beta chain was sequenced during a study of blood T cells in healthy people across ages. Through a sample-barcoded 5' primer and a J-beta primer mix, a second PCR was run for about 6 to 11 cycles. Each cDNA molecule was tagged by a template-switch adaptor with 12 random nucleotides. TCRdb called the 5' RACE reads again in MiXCR, with one record for every CDR3 protein. The data show 1.5 million or so distinct CDR3 sequences, approximately 42% seen once. This clonotype was seen only a few times. Germline assignment: CDR1 MGHRA and CDR2 YSYEKL. The CDR3 sequence is 16 residues long. V lost 6 bases and J lost 2, with 16 bases in between.

The sequencing input was blood. This sequence joins TRBV4-1 and TRBJ2-2; D is perhaps TRBD1 or TRBD2 (6 bases each). This TCR came from a woman under 30 in good health. The CDR3 coding sequence is TGCGCCAGCAGGGAGGGGGGTGGGGTAAACACCGGGGAGCTGTTTTTT. Translation gives CASREGGGVNTGELFF.